Below are 14 T cell receptor beta chains sequenced from a single sample in a study of identifying expanded T cells in peripheral blood. Clones were sequenced by immunoSEQ multiplex PCR, and TCRdb holds only the in-frame ones, with some missing. The sample consists of about 84,000 clones, 75% to 90% of them appearing once. Material: blood. The receptor set was obtained from a person aged 18 to 70 in good health.

The chain links TRBV7-2 to TRBJ2-5; D is unclear. The CDR3 contains 11 residues. Trimming took off 5 bases at V and 1 base at J, with 2 bases between the two ends. Germline V gene lookup returns CDR1 SGHTA and CDR2 FQGNSA. The CDR3 sequence is CASSLQETQYF. Written as DNA, the CDR3 is TGTGCCAGCAGCCTCCAAGAGACCCAGTACTTC.

This chain links TRBV4-1 with TRBJ1-3; D ambiguous. Per the germline V gene, CDR1 is MGHRA and CDR2 is YSYEKL. The length of the CDR3 is 17 residues. Trimming left V 1 base short and J 2 bases short, with 15 bases between. This CDR3 is CASSQGGVRSTGNTIYF. The DNA of the CDR3 is TGCGCCAGCAGCCAAGGTGGAGTCCGGTCAACTGGAAACACCATATATTTT.

This clone appeared a few times. This chain joins TRBV6-4 and TRBJ1-6, with TRBD1 matching over 8 bases. J was trimmed by 6 bases and V by 6 bases; bases with no gene match: 7. This CDR3 comprises 15 residues. In germline, CDR1 is MRHNA, CDR2 SNTAGT. The CDR3, as DNA: TGTGCCAGCAGAGACACAGACAGGGGTAATTCACCCCTCCACTTT. Protein sequence: CASRDTDRGNSPLHF.

This rearrangement joins TRBV7-9 to TRBJ2-2; 9 nucleotides align to TRBD1. The CDR3 length is 14 residues. The trim removed 4 bases at V and 5 bases at J, leaving 2 bases unmatched. In germline, CDR1 is SEHNR, CDR2 FQNEAQ (reference sequence). DNA of the CDR3: TGTGCCAGCAGCTGGGACAGGGTTACCGGGGAGCTGTTTTTT. Its translation is CASSWDRVTGELFF.

This clone was counted a single time. The CDR3 protein is CASSPRVRETQYF. The DNA for the CDR3 is TGTGCCAGCAGCCCCCGGGTGAGGGAGACCCAGTACTTC. The chain joins TRBV7-2 to TRBJ2-5; D is undetermined. The CDR3 loop spans 13 amino acids. Trimming removed 5 bases at V and 5 bases at J, with 12 bases between. Germline V gives CDR1 SGHTA, CDR2 FQGNSA.

The chain links TRBV30 to TRBJ1-1, with TRBD1 as a possible D gene (5 bases). There are 13 residues in the CDR3. V was shortened by 2 bases and J by 0 bases, with 7 bases between the two germline ends. The germline V gene encodes CDR1 GTSNPN and CDR2 SVGIG (reference sequence). The CDR3 protein is CAWSKGLNTEAFF. DNA of the CDR3: TGTGCCTGGAGTAAGGGGTTGAACACTGAAGCTTTCTTT.

V is TRBV7-9 and J is TRBJ2-3; D is uncertain. Germline V gives CDR1 SEHNR, CDR2 FQNEAQ (reference sequence). The CDR3 spans 16 residues. V gave up 0 bases and J gave up 3 bases, with 13 bases separating them. CDR3 region: CASSLALQPYTDTQYF. In DNA, the CDR3 is TGTGCCAGCAGCTTAGCGCTACAGCCCTATACAGATACGCAGTATTTT.

CDR3 nucleotide sequence: TGTGCCAGCAGTACACCCCGGACAGGGTATGATTCACCCCTCCACTTT. Translating it yields CASSTPRTGYDSPLHF. The genes are TRBV21-1 and TRBJ1-6; TRBD1 was called by the table and not checked on the DNA. TRBV21-1 is marked as a pseudogene. This CDR3 is built from 16 residues.

In the case of this clone: Other DNA sequences in the same sample also yield this CDR3. The J gene is TRBJ1-1, the V gene TRBV2, with 7 nucleotides matching TRBD1. The CDR3 loop spans 13 amino acids. Germline CDR1 and CDR2: SNHLY and FYNNEI. J lost 3 bases, V lost 6 bases, and 4 bases had no gene match. The CDR3, as DNA: TGTGCCAGCAGGCGACAGGGAGACACTGAAGCTTTCTTT. Protein product: CASRRQGDTEAFF.

The chain recombines TRBV19 with TRBJ1-1; D is ambiguous. This CDR3 comprises 13 residues. Germline CDR1 and CDR2: LNHDA and SQIVND (reference sequence). Trimming left V 7 bases short and J 0 bases short, with 9 bases between. The CDR3 protein is CASTGRLNTEAFF. The CDR3 DNA reads TGTGCCAGTACCGGACGGTTGAACACTGAAGCTTTCTTT.

This chain links TRBV7-3 with TRBJ2-5; D is possibly TRBD2 (6 bases). The CDR3 is 17 amino acids. Germline CDR1 and CDR2: SGHTA and FQGTGA. V lost 8 bases, J lost 5 bases, and 27 bases lay in between. DNA for the CDR3: TGTGCCAGCGCACAACTTGGCCGACAGTGGGGGGTTGAGACCCAGTACTTC. Amino acids: CASAQLGRQWGVETQYF.

CDR3 DNA: TGCGCCAGCAGCCAACGGGAGGGAATGGGCAAAAACATTCAGTACTTC. It encodes CASSQREGMGKNIQYF. This chain uses TRBV4-1 with TRBJ2-4, with 8 bases that match TRBD2. Losses at the gene ends were 2 bases for V and 3 bases for J; bases not matched to a gene: 6. This CDR3 has 16 residues. Germline V CDR1 and CDR2: MGHRA, YSYEKL.

V gene TRBV5-6 combines with J gene TRBJ2-3; D gene unclear. The CDR3 consists of 13 residues. V was trimmed by 2 bases and J by 3 bases, leaving 7 bases between them. The germline V gene encodes CDR1 SGHDT and CDR2 YYEEEE. The CDR3 spells CASSLGGTDTQYF. DNA for the CDR3: TGTGCCAGCAGCTTAGGCGGTACAGATACGCAGTATTTT.

Turning to this clone: Compared with germline, one end of the junction differs, possibly owing to a read error. The chain joins TRBV7-2 to TRBJ2-7; D ambiguous. This CDR3 is 15 amino acids long. Germline lookup yields CDR1 SGHTA and CDR2 FQGNSA. The CDR3 coding sequence is TGTGCCAGCAGCTTAGCGTCGGCCGCCTCTGACGGTTTTACCTTC. Translating it yields CASSLASAASDGFTF.